The entry below gives a single TCR beta chain sequence along with its context. Produced via immunoSEQ multiplex PCR; TCRdb's table is partial and in-frame only. This sample has 120,000 to 150,000 clones, with around nine tenths found just once. Looked up from germline, CDR1 is LGHNT and CDR2 is FRNRAP. V dropped 8 bases and J dropped 5 bases, with 6 bases sitting between them. This CDR3 has 10 residues. This record comes from a study of blood T cell repertoires in COVID-19. Overall study context: Both acute and convalescent COVID-19 samples were obtained from the United States, Italy and Spain.

This sequence originates from a woman aged 50 to 60 with active or convalescent COVID-19. The chain recombines TRBV12-5 with TRBJ1-2; D remains ambiguous. Sequencing was carried out using peripheral blood. The CDR3 is CASPGYGYTF. The CDR3 DNA is TGTGCTAGTCCGGGGTATGGCTACACCTTC.